The sequence of this T cell receptor (beta chain) was determined in a study of blood T cell repertoires in COVID-19. Using immunoSEQ multiplex PCR, the repertoire was profiled, and TCRdb retains in-frame clones only, with some absent. In the table there are about 250,000 clones, approximately 85% of which are singletons. This CDR3 comprises 13 residues. Trimming took off 4 bases at V and 4 bases at J, with 10 bases between the two ends. Germline V gene data show CDR1 as LGHDT and CDR2 as YNNKEL (reference sequence). The V call is TRBV3-1 (or the pseudogene TRBV3-2), the J call TRBJ1-1; D unresolved. The source is a woman under 40 who had recovered from COVID-19. Sequenced sample: PBMCs or T cells enriched from blood (not recorded which). The CDR3 is CASSRSGTTEAFF. The CDR3 DNA reads as TGTGCCAGCAGCCGGTCGGGTACCACTGAAGCTTTCTTT.